This TCR beta chain originates from a study of blood T cell repertoires in COVID-19. Study context: The study drew acute and convalescent COVID-19 samples from the United States, Italy and Spain. T cells, B-cell-depleted T cells, or PBMCs provided the cDNA or gDNA that served as material.

Participants spanned ages about 18 to 100 years and resided in about two dozen US areas. Categorization into cohorts depended on clinical history that participants reported. The V gene's germline CDR1 is SEHNR and CDR2 FQNEAQ (reference sequence). This CDR3 is built from 15 residues. Trimming shortened V by 4 bases and J by 4 bases, and 14 bases separated the two germline ends. Only in-frame clones appear in the TCRdb table, and some are missing; sequencing was by immunoSEQ multiplex PCR. The sample records hundreds of thousands of clones, approximately 86% being singletons. The sequence came from a middle-aged woman with acute COVID-19. The chain has TRBV7-9 and TRBJ1-3, with D tentatively TRBD1 (6 bases). The sample taken for sequencing was PBMCs or T cells enriched from blood (not recorded which). The CDR3 nucleotides read TGTGCCAGCAGCTCCGGGGACACAACGGGAAACACCATATATTTT. Encoded protein: CASSSGDTTGNTIYF.